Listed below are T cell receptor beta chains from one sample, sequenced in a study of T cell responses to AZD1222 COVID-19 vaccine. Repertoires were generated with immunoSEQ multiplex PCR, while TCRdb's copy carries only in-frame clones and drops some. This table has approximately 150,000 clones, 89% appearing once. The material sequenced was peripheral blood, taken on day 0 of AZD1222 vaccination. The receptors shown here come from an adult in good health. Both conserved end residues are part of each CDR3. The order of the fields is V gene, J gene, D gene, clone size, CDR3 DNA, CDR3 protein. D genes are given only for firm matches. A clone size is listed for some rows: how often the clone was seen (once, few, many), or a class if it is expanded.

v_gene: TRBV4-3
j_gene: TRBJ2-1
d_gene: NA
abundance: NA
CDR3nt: TGCGCCAGCAGCCGGCACACCCTCAGCGGTGAGCAGTTCTTC
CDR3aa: CASSRHTLSGEQFF

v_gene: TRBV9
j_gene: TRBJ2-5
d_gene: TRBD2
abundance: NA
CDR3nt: TGTGTCAGCACACCGAGCGGGAGGGCGCACTCAGAGACCCAGTACTTC
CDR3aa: CVSTPSGRAHSETQYF

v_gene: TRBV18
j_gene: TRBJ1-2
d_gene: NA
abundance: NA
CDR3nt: TGTGCCAGCTCACCCTTGAACGTCGGCAGCTATGGCTACACCTTC
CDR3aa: CASSPLNVGSYGYTF

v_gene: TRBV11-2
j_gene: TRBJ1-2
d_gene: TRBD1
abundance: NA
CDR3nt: TGTGCCAGCAGCACCGCACAGGGGAACTATGGCTACACCTTC
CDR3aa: CASSTAQGNYGYTF

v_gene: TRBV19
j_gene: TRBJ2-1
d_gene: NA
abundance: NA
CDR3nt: TGTGCCAGTAGTACCCTGCCCAATGAGCAGTTCTTC
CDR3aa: CASSTLPNEQFF

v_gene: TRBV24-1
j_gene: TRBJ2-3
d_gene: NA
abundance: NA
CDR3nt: TGTGCCACCAGTGATAAACGACACCTTGGAAGCACAGATACGCAGTATTTT
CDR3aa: CATSDKRHLGSTDTQYF

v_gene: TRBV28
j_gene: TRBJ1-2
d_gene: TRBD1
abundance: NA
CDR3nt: TGTGCCAGCAGAATTCCGGGACAGGGGGCGGGAGGCTACACCTTC
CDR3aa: CASRIPGQGAGGYTF

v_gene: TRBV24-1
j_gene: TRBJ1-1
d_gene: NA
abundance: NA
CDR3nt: TGTGCCACCAGTGCACAGGGGAACACTGAAGCTTTCTTT
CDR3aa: CATSAQGNTEAFF

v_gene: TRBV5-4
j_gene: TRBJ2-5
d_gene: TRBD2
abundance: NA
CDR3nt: TGTGCCAGCAGCCGGGAGGGCAGAGAGACCCAGTACTTC
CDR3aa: CASSREGRETQYF

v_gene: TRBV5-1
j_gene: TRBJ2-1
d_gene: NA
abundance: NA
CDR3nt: TGCGCCAGCAGCTTGGGGCCAGGGGACGGCGATGAGCAGTTCTTC
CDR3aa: CASSLGPGDGDEQFF

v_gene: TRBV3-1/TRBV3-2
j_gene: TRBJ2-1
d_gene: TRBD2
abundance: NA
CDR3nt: TGTGCCAGCAGCCAAGGCCTAGCGGGCAACAATGAGCAGTTCTTC
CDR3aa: CASSQGLAGNNEQFF

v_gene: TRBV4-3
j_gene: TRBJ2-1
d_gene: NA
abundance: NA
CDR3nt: TGCGCCAGCAGCCAAGCAGCCGGCTTTACTAGTTACAATGAGCAGTTCTTC
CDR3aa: CASSQAAGFTSYNEQFF

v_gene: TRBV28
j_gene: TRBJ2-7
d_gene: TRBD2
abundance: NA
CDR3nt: TGTGCCAGCAGTTTATTGACTAGCGGAGGCGCTCGGGAGCAGTACTTC
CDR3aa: CASSLLTSGGAREQYF

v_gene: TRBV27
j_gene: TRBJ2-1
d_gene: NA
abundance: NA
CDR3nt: TGTGCCAGCAGTTTGGTTACGACGGCTGAGCAGTTCTTC
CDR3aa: CASSLVTTAEQFF

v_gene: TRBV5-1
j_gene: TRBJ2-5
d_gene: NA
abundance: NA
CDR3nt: TGCGCCAGCAGACCTGGGGCAGGGGCTAGCCAAGAGACCCAGTACTTC
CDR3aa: CASRPGAGASQETQYF

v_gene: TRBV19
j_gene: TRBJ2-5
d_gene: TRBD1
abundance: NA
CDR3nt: TGTGCCAGTAGTATGACAGGGAAGAGGACCCAGTACTTC
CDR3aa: CASSMTGKRTQYF

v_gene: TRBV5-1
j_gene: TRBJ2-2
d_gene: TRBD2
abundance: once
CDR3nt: TGCGCCAGCAGCTCCCGAGCGGGGACCGGGGAGCTGTTTTTT
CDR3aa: CASSSRAGTGELFF

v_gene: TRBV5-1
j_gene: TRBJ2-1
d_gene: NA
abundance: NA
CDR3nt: TGCGCCAGCAGCCGACCGCGGGGTGAGCAGTTCTTC
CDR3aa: CASSRPRGEQFF

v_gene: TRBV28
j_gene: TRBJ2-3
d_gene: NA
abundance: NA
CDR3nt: TGTGCCAGCAGTTTCAGCGGAGCAGGCACAGATACGCAGTATTTT
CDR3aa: CASSFSGAGTDTQYF